This T cell receptor beta chain was captured in a study of CD8 T cells in ankylosing spondylitis. General observations from the study: Some of these motif variants have turned up before, in reports on reactive arthritis synovial fluid and blood. A motif in TCR beta, a set of about eight highly homologous variants, appeared characteristic of ankylosing spondylitis blood.

TCRdb itself ran the 5' RACE reads through MiXCR, one entry per CDR3 protein. Altogether more than 95,000 distinct CDR3 sequences are present, almost 8.5% being singletons, with the ten largest covering 9.5% to 10%. Ten or more counts support this clonotype. No antigen is known for it. V gave up 3 bases and J gave up 4 bases; unmatched junction bases: 6. The CDR3 has 14 residues. Germline-derived CDR1 and CDR2 are MNHEY and SMNVEV (reference sequence). Sequencing used blood, either unsorted or a sorted T cell fraction (not recorded which). The rearrangement links TRBV27 to TRBJ2-7; 7 nucleotides match TRBD1. The TCR sequence derives from a male donor with ankylosing spondylitis or in good health (not recorded which). CDR3 sequence reads: CASSLGQGDYEQYF. The CDR3 DNA follows: TGTGCCAGCAGTTTGGGTCAGGGGGATTACGAGCAGTACTTC.